One and the same sample provided the 5 T cell receptor beta chains below, sequenced in a study of shared clonotypes between healthy human individuals. Using immunoSEQ multiplex PCR, the repertoire was profiled, and TCRdb retains in-frame clones only, with some absent. The repertoire holds roughly 2 million clones, with around 96% as singletons. CD45RO-negative, CCR7-positively selected cells formed the naive CD8 fraction, excluding terminally differentiated effector memory CD45RA+ cells. Sequencing was performed on naive CD8+ T cells sorted from blood. Receptor source: a young man in good health.

A single count supports this clone. Within the sample, other DNA sequences also encode this same CDR3. The chain joins TRBV4-1 to TRBJ2-3; no reliable D call. CDR1 and CDR2 from the germline V gene are MGHRA and YSYEKL. V gave up 3 bases and J gave up 5 bases, with 6 bases separating them. This CDR3 has 12 residues. CDR3 nucleotides: TGCGCCAGCAGCCAGGTGGGAGATACGCAGTATTTT. Protein product: CASSQVGDTQYF.

Remarks on this clone: The sample carries other DNA sequences with the same CDR3. The genes are TRBV9 and TRBJ1-5; possibly TRBD1 for D (6 bases). Germline values: CDR1 SGDLS, CDR2 YYNGEE. The V and J ends lost 1 base and 4 bases respectively, with 6 bases between them. The CDR3 extends over 13 amino acids. The CDR3 is CASSVQGNQPQHF. The CDR3 DNA reads as TGTGCCAGCAGCGTACAGGGGAATCAGCCCCAGCATTTT.

V gene TRBV6-5 combines with J gene TRBJ2-7; D uncertain. Trimming left V 0 bases short and J 2 bases short, with 8 bases between. CDR1 is MNHEY and CDR2 is SVGAGI in the germline V gene. The CDR3 covers 14 residues. The CDR3 coding sequence is TGTGCCAGCAGTTACTCCCATGAGGCCTACGAGCAGTACTTC. It encodes CASSYSHEAYEQYF.

The CDR3 nucleotides are TGTGCCAGCTTCCTAGCGGGAGCAGCCCGACCCTCCTACAATGAGCAGTTCTTC. Protein sequence: CASFLAGAARPSYNEQFF. The J gene is TRBJ2-1, the V gene TRBV5-6, with 10 bases that match TRBD2. The germline V gene encodes CDR1 SGHDT and CDR2 YYEEEE. The V gene end was trimmed by 7 bases and the J gene end by 0 bases; junction bases not matched to a gene: 13. The CDR3 length is 18 residues.

Details on this clone: At the DNA level, this CDR3 is encoded by other sequences in the same sample as well. The CDR3 DNA sequence: TGTGCCAGCAGCTTGGTGCAGGGTGGGGACACTGAAGCTTTCTTT. Translation gives CASSLVQGGDTEAFF. The V call is TRBV7-9, the J call TRBJ1-1; D is perhaps TRBD1 (5 bases). The CDR3 consists of 15 residues. CDR1 is SEHNR and CDR2 is FQNEAQ in the germline V gene (reference sequence). The V and J ends lost 3 bases and 3 bases respectively, with 14 bases between them.